This T cell receptor beta chain was profiled in a study of blood T cell repertoires in COVID-19. Study details: The United States, Italy and Spain were the sources of the acute and convalescent COVID-19 samples. The analysed material was cDNA or gDNA that came from T cells, B-cell-depleted T cells, or PBMCs.

The table came from immunoSEQ multiplex PCR; TCRdb's copy has only in-frame clones and leaves some out. Of about 190,000 clones listed, 84% were seen once; the top ten hold roughly 4.6%. The sample comprised peripheral blood. This clonotype originated in a woman aged 70 to 79 with active or convalescent COVID-19.

The CDR3 is CASSLVFQGSNKETQYF. The CDR3 DNA follows: TGTGCCAGCAGTTTAGTTTTCCAGGGAAGTAACAAAGAGACCCAGTACTTC. The V and J genes are TRBV28 and TRBJ2-5; TRBD1 is a possible D gene (5 bases). CDR3 length: 17 amino acids. Trimming cost V 2 bases and J 3 bases, with 19 bases left between them. CDR1 and CDR2 (germline): MDHEN, SYDVKM.